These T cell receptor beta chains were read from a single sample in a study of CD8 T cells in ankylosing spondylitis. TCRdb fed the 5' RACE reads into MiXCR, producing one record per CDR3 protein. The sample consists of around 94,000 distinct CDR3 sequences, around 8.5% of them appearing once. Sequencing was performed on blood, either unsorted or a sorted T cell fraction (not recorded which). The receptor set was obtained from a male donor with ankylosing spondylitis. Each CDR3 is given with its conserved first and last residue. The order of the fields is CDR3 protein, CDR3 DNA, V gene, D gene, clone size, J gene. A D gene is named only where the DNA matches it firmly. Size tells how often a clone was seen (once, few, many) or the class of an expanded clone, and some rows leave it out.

CDR3: CASSFAYNEQFF
DNA: TGTGCCAGCAGTTTCGCTTACAATGAGCAGTTCTTC
V: TRBV12-3/TRBV12-4
D: -
size: few
J: TRBJ2-1

CDR3: CAWSLGGLTYNEQFF
DNA: TGTGCCTGGAGCCTTGGGGGGCTCACCTACAATGAGCAGTTCTTC
V: TRBV30
D: -
size: once
J: TRBJ2-1

CDR3: CATSDPDGRGPYEQFF
DNA: TGTGCCACCAGTGATCCGGACGGGAGGGGGCCATATGAGCAGTTCTTC
V: TRBV24-1
D: -
size: few
J: TRBJ2-1

CDR3: CASSFSSGPRDIQYF
DNA: TGTGCCAGCAGCTTCTCGTCCGGACCTCGGGACATTCAGTACTTC
V: TRBV7-8
D: -
size: -
J: TRBJ2-4

CDR3: CASSESGDTQYF
DNA: TGCGCCAGCAGTGAATCGGGGGATACGCAGTATTTT
V: TRBV10-2
D: -
size: many
J: TRBJ2-3

CDR3: CASSLLTNTEAFF
DNA: TGTGCCAGCAGCTTGTTGACGAACACTGAAGCTTTCTTT
V: TRBV5-6
D: -
size: many
J: TRBJ1-1

CDR3: CSARGGLAGYEQYF
DNA: TGCAGTGCTAGAGGGGGACTAGCGGGGTACGAGCAGTACTTC
V: TRBV20-1
D: TRBD2
size: few
J: TRBJ2-7

CDR3: CASSWAKAMNTEAFF
DNA: TGTGCCAGCAGCTGGGCTAAGGCCATGAACACTGAAGCTTTCTTT
V: TRBV5-6
D: -
size: -
J: TRBJ1-1

CDR3: CASSRATPGEEGETQYF
DNA: TGTGCCAGCAGCCGCGCTACTCCCGGTGAAGAGGGGGAGACCCAGTACTTC
V: TRBV3-1
D: -
size: many
J: TRBJ2-5

CDR3: CASSGWTGRTDTQYF
DNA: TGTGCCAGCAGCGGATGGACAGGCCGCACAGATACGCAGTATTTT
V: TRBV9
D: TRBD1
size: -
J: TRBJ2-3

CDR3: CASSPPDEGLGQFF
DNA: TGTGCCAGCTCACCCCCTGACGAGGGGCTGGGGCAGTTCTTC
V: TRBV18
D: -
size: -
J: TRBJ2-1

CDR3: CASTGGERGGNEQFF
DNA: TGTGCCAGCACTGGAGGGGAGAGAGGCGGGAATGAGCAGTTCTTC
V: TRBV7-9
D: -
size: -
J: TRBJ2-1

CDR3: CASSLRLERGTGELFF
DNA: TGTGCCAGCAGTTTACGCCTAGAGCGAGGCACCGGGGAGCTGTTTTTT
V: TRBV28
D: -
size: -
J: TRBJ2-2

CDR3: CASGRNQETQYF
DNA: TGTGCCAGCGGGAGAAACCAAGAGACCCAGTACTTC
V: TRBV27
D: -
size: -
J: TRBJ2-5

CDR3: CSAIFTGELFF
DNA: TGCAGTGCTATATTTACCGGGGAGCTGTTTTTT
V: TRBV20-1
D: -
size: many
J: TRBJ2-2

CDR3: CASSLALEGRYEQYF
DNA: TGTGCCAGCAGCTTAGCATTGGAAGGGCGCTACGAGCAGTACTTC
V: TRBV7-6
D: -
size: many
J: TRBJ2-7

CDR3: CASSLVETGDQGYTF
DNA: TGTGCCAGCAGCTTAGTCGAGACAGGGGATCAAGGCTACACCTTC
V: TRBV7-9
D: TRBD1
size: -
J: TRBJ1-2

CDR3: CASSRQLNTEAFF
DNA: TGTGCCAGCAGTCGACAGTTGAACACTGAAGCTTTCTTT
V: TRBV6-1
D: -
size: many
J: TRBJ1-1

CDR3: CSARDHWEWDTEETQYF
DNA: TGCAGTGCTAGAGATCATTGGGAATGGGACACCGAAGAGACCCAGTACTTC
V: TRBV20-1
D: -
size: few
J: TRBJ2-5

CDR3: CASSASDTQYF
DNA: TGTGCCAGCAGCGCTTCGGATACGCAGTATTTT
V: TRBV9
D: -
size: many
J: TRBJ2-3

CDR3: CASSQRTGVYEQYF
DNA: TGTGCCAGCAGCCAAAGGACAGGGGTCTACGAGCAGTACTTC
V: TRBV13
D: TRBD1
size: few
J: TRBJ2-7

CDR3: CASSEAIRASTDTQYF
DNA: TGTGCCAGCAGTGAAGCGATCAGGGCTAGCACAGATACGCAGTATTTT
V: TRBV6-1
D: -
size: -
J: TRBJ2-3

CDR3: CASSDGNQPQHF
DNA: TGTGCCAGCAGTGACGGAAATCAGCCCCAGCATTTT
V: TRBV3-1
D: -
size: many
J: TRBJ1-5

CDR3: CASSSESSTDTQYF
DNA: TGTGCCAGCAGCTCAGAATCCAGCACAGATACGCAGTATTTT
V: TRBV11-2
D: -
size: -
J: TRBJ2-3

CDR3: CASSEGQGPSYEQYF
DNA: TGTGCCAGCAGCGAAGGACAGGGGCCATCCTACGAGCAGTACTTC
V: TRBV14
D: TRBD1
size: few
J: TRBJ2-7

CDR3: CASSWGGPNEQFF
DNA: TGTGCCAGCAGCTGGGGGGGCCCCAATGAGCAGTTCTTC
V: TRBV12-3/TRBV12-4
D: -
size: -
J: TRBJ2-1

CDR3: CASSRSAGLMNTEAFF
DNA: TGTGCCAGCAGCCGGTCTGCGGGGCTCATGAACACTGAAGCTTTCTTT
V: TRBV14
D: -
size: few
J: TRBJ1-1

CDR3: CASSGGMSADTQYF
DNA: TGTGCCAGCAGCGGGGGGATGAGTGCAGATACGCAGTATTTT
V: TRBV19
D: TRBD2
size: -
J: TRBJ2-3

CDR3: CASSQLTSRAYDSEAFF
DNA: TGTGCCAGCAGCCAACTCACATCGCGGGCCTACGACAGTGAAGCTTTCTTT
V: TRBV11-3
D: -
size: many
J: TRBJ1-1

CDR3: CASSPGTDFYNEQFF
DNA: TGTGCCAGCAGCCCGGGGACAGACTTCTACAATGAGCAGTTCTTC
V: TRBV3-1
D: TRBD1
size: -
J: TRBJ2-1

CDR3: CASSLGYAGGPTGGTQYF
DNA: TGTGCCAGCAGCTTAGGCTACGCGGGAGGGCCGACCGGGGGGACCCAGTACTTC
V: TRBV13
D: TRBD2
size: few
J: TRBJ2-5

CDR3: CASSALGPPGGLFF
DNA: TGTGCCAGCAGTGCGTTAGGGCCTCCCGGAGGGCTGTTTTTT
V: TRBV2
D: -
size: -
J: TRBJ1-4

CDR3: CASSPRGTLPNYGYTF
DNA: TGTGCCAGCAGCCCTAGGGGCACCCTTCCTAACTATGGCTACACCTTC
V: TRBV11-3
D: -
size: few
J: TRBJ1-2

CDR3: CASSPIGGSYNEQFF
DNA: TGTGCCAGCAGCCCAATAGGGGGCTCCTACAATGAGCAGTTCTTC
V: TRBV3-1
D: -
size: many
J: TRBJ2-1

CDR3: CASSPGFVYGYTF
DNA: TGTGCCAGCAGCCCCGGCTTTGTCTATGGCTACACCTTC
V: TRBV3-1
D: -
size: -
J: TRBJ1-2

CDR3: CASSETGLAGIPYNEQFF
DNA: TGTGCCAGCTCGGAAACGGGACTAGCGGGAATTCCCTACAATGAGCAGTTCTTC
V: TRBV2
D: TRBD2
size: few
J: TRBJ2-1

CDR3: CASSFGDRGATNEKLFF
DNA: TGTGCCAGCAGCTTTGGGGACAGGGGTGCAACTAATGAAAAACTGTTTTTT
V: TRBV5-4
D: TRBD1
size: few
J: TRBJ1-4

CDR3: CATREGTGNTIYF
DNA: TGTGCCACGAGGGAAGGGACTGGAAACACCATATATTTT
V: TRBV2
D: -
size: many
J: TRBJ1-3

CDR3: CASSSSGSPYNEQFF
DNA: TGCGCCAGCAGCTCTAGCGGGAGTCCCTACAATGAGCAGTTCTTC
V: TRBV5-1
D: TRBD2
size: many
J: TRBJ2-1

CDR3: CSARDRRWSGRAGADTQYF
DNA: TGCAGTGCTAGAGATCGGCGGTGGAGCGGGAGGGCCGGGGCAGATACGCAGTATTTT
V: TRBV20-1
D: TRBD2
size: -
J: TRBJ2-3

CDR3: CASSLLANRQETQYF
DNA: TGTGCCAGCAGCCTTCTAGCGAACAGACAAGAGACCCAGTACTTC
V: TRBV27
D: -
size: few
J: TRBJ2-5

CDR3: CASSAAGGQPQHF
DNA: TGTGCCAGCAGCGCGGCGGGTGGTCAGCCCCAGCATTTT
V: TRBV13
D: -
size: many
J: TRBJ1-5

CDR3: CASSLTGSPYEQYF
DNA: TGTGCCAGCAGCCTGACAGGTTCTCCCTACGAGCAGTACTTC
V: TRBV14
D: -
size: few
J: TRBJ2-7

CDR3: CASSLYSGSSHEQYF
DNA: TGTGCCAGCAGTTTATATAGCGGGAGCTCCCACGAGCAGTACTTC
V: TRBV27
D: TRBD2
size: many
J: TRBJ2-7

CDR3: CASSQGPAGAYNEQFF
DNA: TGTGCCAGCAGCCAAGGCCCCGCGGGCGCCTACAATGAGCAGTTCTTC
V: TRBV4-2
D: -
size: -
J: TRBJ2-1

CDR3: CATRDSPYNSPLHF
DNA: TGCGCCACCAGGGACAGCCCCTATAATTCACCCCTCCACTTT
V: TRBV4-1
D: TRBD1
size: few
J: TRBJ1-6

CDR3: CASSPGQGALYEQYF
DNA: TGTGCCAGCAGCCCGGGGCAGGGTGCTTTATACGAGCAGTACTTC
V: TRBV7-9
D: -
size: few
J: TRBJ2-7

CDR3: CASSLNGGANTEAFF
DNA: TGTGCCAGCAGTTTAAACGGGGGGGCGAACACTGAAGCTTTCTTT
V: TRBV12-3/TRBV12-4
D: -
size: many
J: TRBJ1-1

CDR3: CASSLAGGVPRNEQFF
DNA: TGTGCCAGCAGCTTGGCCGGGGGGGTCCCGCGTAATGAGCAGTTCTTC
V: TRBV5-5
D: TRBD2
size: many
J: TRBJ2-1

CDR3: CSAPSGGYNEQFF
DNA: TGCAGTGCTCCTAGTGGGGGTTACAATGAGCAGTTCTTC
V: TRBV20-1
D: -
size: few
J: TRBJ2-1

CDR3: CASSESLRGRFDNEQFF
DNA: TGTGCCAGCAGTGAATCCCTCAGGGGGCGATTTGACAATGAGCAGTTCTTC
V: TRBV25-1
D: TRBD1
size: many
J: TRBJ2-1

CDR3: CATSDRGAVHEQYF
DNA: TGTGCCACCAGTGACCGCGGAGCGGTTCACGAGCAGTACTTC
V: TRBV24-1
D: -
size: many
J: TRBJ2-7

CDR3: CASSLLASQETQYF
DNA: TGTGCCAGCAGTTTATTGGCTAGCCAAGAGACCCAGTACTTC
V: TRBV12-3/TRBV12-4
D: -
size: many
J: TRBJ2-5

CDR3: CASSLRPMTSGAYEQYF
DNA: TGCGCCAGCAGCTTACGTCCCATGACTAGCGGAGCCTACGAGCAGTACTTC
V: TRBV5-1
D: TRBD2
size: many
J: TRBJ2-7

CDR3: CASSSGTLTNTGELFF
DNA: TGTGCCAGCAGTTCGGGGACTTTGACGAACACCGGGGAGCTGTTTTTT
V: TRBV27
D: -
size: few
J: TRBJ2-2

CDR3: CASSQVAPPGMNTEAFF
DNA: TGTGCCAGCAGCCAAGTGGCTCCCCCAGGGATGAACACTGAAGCTTTCTTT
V: TRBV3-1
D: -
size: few
J: TRBJ1-1

CDR3: CASSSLEFGADTQYF
DNA: TGTGCCAGCAGTTCCCTGGAGTTTGGTGCAGATACGCAGTATTTT
V: TRBV27
D: -
size: -
J: TRBJ2-3

CDR3: CASSYPDARYNEQFF
DNA: TGTGCCAGCAGCTACCCGGACGCCCGGTACAATGAGCAGTTCTTC
V: TRBV7-2
D: -
size: many
J: TRBJ2-1